The rows below give T cell receptor beta chains drawn from one sample of a study of cytomegalovirus exposure and HLA in healthy donors. Generated by immunoSEQ multiplex PCR, the TCRdb table keeps only in-frame clones and is missing some. The table lists about 130,000 clones, roughly 74% of them singletons. Sequencing used PBMCs. These receptors were obtained from a woman in her fifties or sixties in good health and CMV-seropositive. Each CDR3 is given with its conserved first and last residue. D genes are given only for firm matches. Clone size appears in some rows only: once, few, many, or a class for an expanded clone.

abundance: .; v_gene: TRBV6-1; j_gene: TRBJ2-7; d_gene: .; CDR3nt: TGTGCCAGCAGTGAGAGACAGGCGGGAGCCCACGAGCAGTACTTC; CDR3aa: CASSERQAGAHEQYF
abundance: .; v_gene: TRBV5-4; j_gene: TRBJ1-4; d_gene: TRBD1; CDR3nt: TGTGCCAGCAGCTTACAGGGGGCGAGTGAAAAACTGTTTTTT; CDR3aa: CASSLQGASEKLFF
abundance: .; v_gene: TRBV2; j_gene: TRBJ1-3; d_gene: .; CDR3nt: TGTGCCAGCAGTGATGTCGGGGTCGGAAACACCATATATTTT; CDR3aa: CASSDVGVGNTIYF
abundance: .; v_gene: TRBV7-9; j_gene: TRBJ2-1; d_gene: TRBD2; CDR3nt: TGTGCCAGCAGCTTAGAAGCGGGGGGCCACAATGAGCAGTTCTTC; CDR3aa: CASSLEAGGHNEQFF
abundance: few; v_gene: TRBV7-2; j_gene: TRBJ1-1; d_gene: .; CDR3nt: TGTGCCAGCAGCCCAGACAGGTTGAACACTGAAGCTTTCTTT; CDR3aa: CASSPDRLNTEAFF
abundance: .; v_gene: TRBV15; j_gene: TRBJ2-2; d_gene: TRBD2; CDR3nt: TGTGCCACCAGCAGGCCAGCTAGCGGGGAAAACACCGGGGAGCTGTTTTTT; CDR3aa: CATSRPASGENTGELFF
abundance: .; v_gene: TRBV11-3; j_gene: TRBJ2-1; d_gene: TRBD2; CDR3nt: TGTGCCAGCAGCCTAGCGGAGTACAATGAGCAGTTCTTC; CDR3aa: CASSLAEYNEQFF
abundance: .; v_gene: TRBV6-5; j_gene: TRBJ1-2; d_gene: .; CDR3nt: TGTGCCAGCAGCCGGACAGTTTTTAACTATGGCTACACCTTC; CDR3aa: CASSRTVFNYGYTF
abundance: few; v_gene: TRBV4-2; j_gene: TRBJ2-5; d_gene: TRBD2; CDR3nt: TGTGCCAGCAGCCAAGATGGCACTAGCGGGGTGTTACAAGAGACCCAGTACTTC; CDR3aa: CASSQDGTSGVLQETQYF
abundance: .; v_gene: TRBV19; j_gene: TRBJ1-6; d_gene: .; CDR3nt: TGTGCCAGTAGTACCGCAGGGGTTTCACCCCTCCACTTT; CDR3aa: CASSTAGVSPLHF
abundance: .; v_gene: TRBV7-9; j_gene: TRBJ2-3; d_gene: TRBD2; CDR3nt: TGTTCCAGCAGCTTCTTCGGCGGGGGGGCACAAGATACGCAGTATTTT; CDR3aa: CSSSFFGGGAQDTQYF
abundance: .; v_gene: TRBV10-3; j_gene: TRBJ2-3; d_gene: .; CDR3nt: TGTGCCATCAGTGAGCAGTCCACAGATACGCAGTATTTT; CDR3aa: CAISEQSTDTQYF
abundance: .; v_gene: TRBV7-2; j_gene: TRBJ2-5; d_gene: .; CDR3nt: TGTGCCAGCAGCTTAGTTACGGGGAACCAAGAGACCCAGTACTTC; CDR3aa: CASSLVTGNQETQYF
abundance: .; v_gene: TRBV5-5; j_gene: TRBJ1-5; d_gene: TRBD1; CDR3nt: TGTGCCAGCAGCTTGGGACAGGGGTCACAGCCCCAGCATTTT; CDR3aa: CASSLGQGSQPQHF
abundance: once; v_gene: TRBV6-1; j_gene: TRBJ2-5; d_gene: .; CDR3nt: TGTGCCAGCAGCATTCGCCGGGGTCTTCAAGAGACCCAGTACTTC; CDR3aa: CASSIRRGLQETQYF
abundance: .; v_gene: TRBV7-8; j_gene: TRBJ1-1; d_gene: .; CDR3nt: TGTGCCAGCAGCGTAGGGCGGATTAAGGAAGAAGCTTTCTTT; CDR3aa: CASSVGRIKEEAFF
abundance: few; v_gene: TRBV25-1; j_gene: TRBJ2-3; d_gene: .; CDR3nt: TGTGCCAGCAGTGCCTTGGGGGGGGGCTTCACAGATACGCAGTATTTT; CDR3aa: CASSALGGGFTDTQYF
abundance: .; v_gene: TRBV6-1; j_gene: TRBJ2-1; d_gene: TRBD2; CDR3nt: TGTGCCAGCAGGTTACTAGCGGGGGCCAATGAGCAGTTCTTC; CDR3aa: CASRLLAGANEQFF
abundance: .; v_gene: TRBV5-1; j_gene: TRBJ2-7; d_gene: .; CDR3nt: TGCGCCAGCAGCTCCGGGGGTACCTCCAACGAGCAGTACTTC; CDR3aa: CASSSGGTSNEQYF
abundance: few; v_gene: TRBV4-1; j_gene: TRBJ2-1; d_gene: .; CDR3nt: TGCGCCAGCAGCCAAGAAGGTGGAGGGGCTCCCTACAATGAGCAGTTCTTC; CDR3aa: CASSQEGGGAPYNEQFF
abundance: .; v_gene: TRBV29-1; j_gene: TRBJ2-5; d_gene: TRBD2; CDR3nt: TGCAGCGTTGAATGGCTAGCGGGGCAAGAGACCCAGTACTTC; CDR3aa: CSVEWLAGQETQYF
abundance: .; v_gene: TRBV30; j_gene: TRBJ2-1; d_gene: TRBD2; CDR3nt: TGTGCCTGGAGTGCCCAGAGCGGGGGGGCCTTGGCATGGCAGTTCTTC; CDR3aa: CAWSAQSGGALAWQFF
abundance: .; v_gene: TRBV19; j_gene: TRBJ2-1; d_gene: .; CDR3nt: TGTGCCAGTACTTCCAGCGGTCCCTACAATGAGCAGTTCTTC; CDR3aa: CASTSSGPYNEQFF
abundance: .; v_gene: TRBV5-3; j_gene: TRBJ2-7; d_gene: .; CDR3nt: TGTGCCAGAAGCTTGTTCCGAGACAGTGGAAAATACGAGCAGTACTTC; CDR3aa: CARSLFRDSGKYEQYF
abundance: .; v_gene: TRBV7-6; j_gene: TRBJ2-1; d_gene: TRBD2; CDR3nt: TGTGCCAGCAGCCAAAACGTCGCGGGGGGGTACAATGAGCAGTTCTTC; CDR3aa: CASSQNVAGGYNEQFF
abundance: .; v_gene: TRBV19; j_gene: TRBJ1-4; d_gene: TRBD1; CDR3nt: TGTGCCAGTAGTTCAACAGGGGGCCTAAGAGAAAAACTGTTTTTT; CDR3aa: CASSSTGGLREKLFF
abundance: .; v_gene: TRBV11-2; j_gene: TRBJ2-3; d_gene: .; CDR3nt: TGTGCCAGCAGTAGACAGGCCAGCACAGATACGCAGTATTTT; CDR3aa: CASSRQASTDTQYF
abundance: few; v_gene: TRBV4-2; j_gene: TRBJ2-1; d_gene: TRBD2; CDR3nt: TGTGCCAGCAGCCAGTACACTAGCGGGGGGGCTCGGGAGCAGTTCTTC; CDR3aa: CASSQYTSGGAREQFF
abundance: few; v_gene: TRBV28; j_gene: TRBJ1-3; d_gene: .; CDR3nt: TGTGCCAGCAGTTTTCCTAACGGAAACACCATATATTTT; CDR3aa: CASSFPNGNTIYF
abundance: .; v_gene: TRBV29-1; j_gene: TRBJ1-4; d_gene: TRBD1; CDR3nt: TGCAGCGTTGACCAGGGGGCAGAGAAACTGTTTTTT; CDR3aa: CSVDQGAEKLFF
abundance: .; v_gene: TRBV6-6; j_gene: TRBJ2-6; d_gene: .; CDR3nt: TGTGCCAGCAGTCCACTCTCTGGGGCCAACGTCCTGACTTTC; CDR3aa: CASSPLSGANVLTF
abundance: .; v_gene: TRBV9; j_gene: TRBJ1-4; d_gene: TRBD1; CDR3nt: TGTGCCAGCAGCCAGGGGGGAAGCGGTGAAAAACTGTTTTTT; CDR3aa: CASSQGGSGEKLFF
abundance: .; v_gene: TRBV2; j_gene: TRBJ1-4; d_gene: TRBD1; CDR3nt: TGTGCCAGCAGATCGACAGGGGGAGAAAAACTGTTTTTT; CDR3aa: CASRSTGGEKLFF
abundance: .; v_gene: TRBV7-8; j_gene: TRBJ1-5; d_gene: TRBD1; CDR3nt: TGTGCCAGCAGCCTCCAACCAGGGGGAGGCAATCAGCCCCAGCATTTT; CDR3aa: CASSLQPGGGNQPQHF
abundance: .; v_gene: TRBV9; j_gene: TRBJ1-1; d_gene: .; CDR3nt: TGTGCCAGCAGCGCAAAGGTGGACAGAGAATCCACTGAAGCTTTCTTT; CDR3aa: CASSAKVDRESTEAFF
abundance: medium-sized; v_gene: TRBV6-1; j_gene: TRBJ1-3; d_gene: .; CDR3nt: TGTGCCAGCGGGTCCCAGGGTGGAAACACCATATATTTT; CDR3aa: CASGSQGGNTIYF
abundance: .; v_gene: TRBV5-4; j_gene: TRBJ2-1; d_gene: .; CDR3nt: TGTGCCAGCAGCGAACTACCGGGGGGCAGGAATGAGCAGTTCTTC; CDR3aa: CASSELPGGRNEQFF
abundance: .; v_gene: TRBV11-1; j_gene: TRBJ1-6; d_gene: .; CDR3nt: TGTGCCAGCAGCCCCGGGGGTGGCTCGGTGTCACCCCTCCACTTT; CDR3aa: CASSPGGGSVSPLHF
abundance: .; v_gene: TRBV27; j_gene: TRBJ1-1; d_gene: .; CDR3nt: TGTGCCAGCAGTCGACAGGAATTGAACACTGAAGCTTTCTTT; CDR3aa: CASSRQELNTEAFF
abundance: few; v_gene: TRBV6-5; j_gene: TRBJ2-7; d_gene: .; CDR3nt: TGTGCCAGCAGTTTCCGTGGGGAGAGCTACGAGCAGTACTTC; CDR3aa: CASSFRGESYEQYF
abundance: .; v_gene: TRBV5-1; j_gene: TRBJ1-3; d_gene: .; CDR3nt: TGCGCCAGCAGCTTGAATTCTGAGATTCGGAACACCATATATTTT; CDR3aa: CASSLNSEIRNTIYF
abundance: .; v_gene: TRBV19; j_gene: TRBJ1-5; d_gene: .; CDR3nt: TGCGCCAGTAGACGGAGGAATAGCAATCAGCCCCAGCATTTT; CDR3aa: CASRRRNSNQPQHF
abundance: .; v_gene: TRBV5-1; j_gene: TRBJ1-4; d_gene: .; CDR3nt: TGCGCCAGCAGCTTGGCAGGTCAGAATAATGAAAAACTGTTTTTT; CDR3aa: CASSLAGQNNEKLFF
abundance: few; v_gene: TRBV12-5; j_gene: TRBJ1-1; d_gene: .; CDR3nt: TGTGCTAGTGGCCAGGACACTAGCTTCACTGAAGCTTTCTTT; CDR3aa: CASGQDTSFTEAFF
abundance: few; v_gene: TRBV2; j_gene: TRBJ2-1; d_gene: .; CDR3nt: TGTGCCAGCACCCTAGTTGGCCCCCCCTACAATGAGCAGTTCTTC; CDR3aa: CASTLVGPPYNEQFF
abundance: few; v_gene: TRBV10-3; j_gene: TRBJ2-1; d_gene: TRBD2; CDR3nt: TGTGCCGGCTCCGGGACTAGCGGGGGATACAATGAGCAGTTCTTC; CDR3aa: CAGSGTSGGYNEQFF
abundance: .; v_gene: TRBV5-1; j_gene: TRBJ1-4; d_gene: TRBD1; CDR3nt: TGCGCCAGCAGTCGGGACAGGGGGCCTGAAAAACTGTTTTTT; CDR3aa: CASSRDRGPEKLFF
abundance: .; v_gene: TRBV29-1; j_gene: TRBJ2-1; d_gene: TRBD1; CDR3nt: TGCAGCGTTTCGACAGGGCCTAGCTCCTACAATGAGCAGTTCTTC; CDR3aa: CSVSTGPSSYNEQFF
abundance: few; v_gene: TRBV9; j_gene: TRBJ2-1; d_gene: .; CDR3nt: TGTGCCAGCAGCGTAGGGCCAGTCATCGATGAGCAGTTCTTC; CDR3aa: CASSVGPVIDEQFF
abundance: .; v_gene: TRBV5-1; j_gene: TRBJ2-3; d_gene: TRBD2; CDR3nt: TGCGCCAGCAGCTTCGGGGACTACACAGATACGCAGTATTTT; CDR3aa: CASSFGDYTDTQYF
abundance: .; v_gene: TRBV29-1; j_gene: TRBJ2-3; d_gene: .; CDR3nt: TGCAGCGTTGAAATGCCCCAGGGCACGGATACGCAGTATTTT; CDR3aa: CSVEMPQGTDTQYF